The clone carrying this TCR beta chain was seen only once. No antigen is known for it. Using immunoSEQ multiplex PCR, the repertoire was profiled, and TCRdb retains in-frame clones only, with some absent. The sample contains 57,000 or so clones, about 90% of which appear only once. Systemic immunosuppression or autoimmune disease history was grounds to exclude patients. V shed 6 bases, J shed 13 bases, and the junction held 8 bases outside the gene matches. CDR3 length: 11 amino acids. Germline CDR1 is DFQATT and CDR2 is SNEGSKA (reference sequence). These data are taken from a study of OX40 agonist ivuxolimab in advanced cancers. Study-wide points: At doses 0.1 to 3.0 mg/kg, CD4+ and CD8+ clones expanded.

The source material was CD4+ or CD8+ T cells sorted from blood, sampled in a trial of the OX40 agonist ivuxolimab. The clonotype originates from an adult with an advanced solid tumor such as melanoma, head and neck, liver or kidney cancer. The V and J genes are TRBV20-1 and TRBJ2-1; 8 bases are shared with TRBD2. The CDR3 region is CSAPRGGRQFF. The DNA for the CDR3 is TGCAGTGCGCCACGGGGGGGACGACAGTTCTTC.